The text below deals with one T cell receptor beta chain. As yet, its antigen is unknown. These data come from a study of CD8+ T cells in alopecia areata. The treatment: oral pan-JAK inhibitor, 5-10 mg twice daily. Trimming shortened V by 0 bases and J by 15 bases, and 14 bases separated the two germline ends. Germline values: CDR1 GTSNPN, CDR2 SVGIG (reference sequence). The CDR3 length is 12 residues. TCR sequencing used cDNA made by reverse transcription of extracted RNA. Data came from immunoSEQ multiplex PCR; TCRdb stores just in-frame clones and leaves some out. The sample holds 200,000 to 250,000 clones, 64% seen once. Broader study findings: Lesional scalp, especially alopecia totalis/universalis, showed higher clonality than normal scalp. A large proportion of expanded lesional clones were detected persisting in scalp and blood during tofacitinib.

Sequenced here: CD4+ T cells sorted from blood, sampled at week 4, from a patient treated with tofacitinib. The genes are TRBV30 and TRBJ1-4; no definite D call. The receptor was derived from a human donor with alopecia areata. DNA for the CDR3: TGTGCCTGGAGTGTATTCGGCGGTTCAGTGTTTTTT. Its translation is CAWSVFGGSVFF.